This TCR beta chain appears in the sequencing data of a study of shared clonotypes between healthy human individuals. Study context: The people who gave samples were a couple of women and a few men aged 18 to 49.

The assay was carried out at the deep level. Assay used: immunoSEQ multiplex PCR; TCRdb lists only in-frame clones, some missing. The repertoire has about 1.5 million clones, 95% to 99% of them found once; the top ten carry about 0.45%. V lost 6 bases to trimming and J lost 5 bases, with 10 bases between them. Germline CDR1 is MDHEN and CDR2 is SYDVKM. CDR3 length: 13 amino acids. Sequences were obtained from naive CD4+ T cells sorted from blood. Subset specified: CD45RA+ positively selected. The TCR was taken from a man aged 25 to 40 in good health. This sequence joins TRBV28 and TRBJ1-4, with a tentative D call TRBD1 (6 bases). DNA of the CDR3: TGTGCCAGCAGGGGACACTCCAATGAAAAACTGTTTTTT. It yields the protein CASRGHSNEKLFF.